Each of the 28 T cell receptor beta chains below was sequenced from the same sample in a study of T-cell memory formation after mild COVID-19. A single record per CDR3 protein comes from TCRdb applying MiXCR to the 5' RACE reads. The repertoire holds about 110,000 distinct CDR3 sequences, with around an eighth as singletons. Source material: PBMCs or a T cell subset sorted from them (not recorded which). The receptors derive from an adult woman who had mild COVID-19 (a few samples of this study predate the infection). Cell type and time point are not known.

The chain links TRBV10-3 to TRBJ2-7, with a weak D call TRBD1 (5 bases). Germline V gene data show CDR1 as ENHRY and CDR2 as SYGVKD. The CDR3 spans 16 residues. Between the trimmed V and J ends, which lost 3 bases and 0 bases, there was a span of 15 bases. CDR3 sequence: CAISDQPEGASYEQYF. The CDR3, as DNA: TGTGCCATCAGTGATCAACCCGAAGGGGCCTCCTACGAGCAGTACTTC.

This clonotype came up many times. The chain links TRBV7-3 to TRBJ2-7; possible D gene TRBD2, 6 bases. The germline CDR1 and CDR2 sequences are SGHTA and FQGTGA. CDR3 length: 13 residues. V lost 2 bases to trimming and J lost 5 bases, with 10 bases between them. CDR3 nucleotides: TGTGCCAGCAGCTTATTCGCGGGGAACGAGCAGTACTTC. Translating it yields CASSLFAGNEQYF.

This clonotype was counted only a few times. This rearrangement joins TRBV30 to TRBJ2-7; 8 bases map to TRBD2. The CDR3 contains 15 residues. V lost 3 bases and J lost 3; bases outside the gene matches: 10. CDR1 and CDR2 (germline): GTSNPN, SVGIG (reference sequence). As DNA, the CDR3 is TGTGCCTGGAGCCTGCGGGAGGTCACCTACTACGAGCAGTACTTC. Translated: CAWSLREVTYYEQYF.

This rearrangement joins TRBV7-6 to TRBJ2-3, with D perhaps TRBD1 or TRBD2 (6 bases each). V was clipped by 5 bases and J by 1 base, with 13 bases between them. Germline CDR1 and CDR2: SGHVS and FNYEAQ. The CDR3 has 15 residues. The CDR3: CASSPRRGGTDTQYF. In DNA form, the CDR3 reads TGTGCCAGCAGCCCCCGGAGGGGGGGCACAGATACGCAGTATTTT.

This clonotype came up many times. J is TRBJ2-3 and V is TRBV5-5; tentatively, D is TRBD1 (5 bases). CDR3 size: 14 residues. The V end lost 0 bases, the J end lost 2 bases, and 7 bases lay between the germline ends. CDR1 and CDR2 from the germline V gene are SGHKS and YYEKEE (reference sequence). The CDR3 bases are TGTGCCAGCAGCTTGGGACAGCCCACAGATACGCAGTATTTT. Its translation: CASSLGQPTDTQYF.

This chain links TRBV28 with TRBJ1-1; weak D call: TRBD1 (6 bases). V lost 1 base, J lost 10 bases, and 16 bases lay in between. This CDR3 contains 14 residues. In germline, CDR1 is MDHEN, CDR2 SYDVKM. As DNA, the CDR3 is TGTGCCAGCAGTTTATTGGGGGGCGAGACCGGAGCTTTCTTT. Protein sequence: CASSLLGGETGAFF.

This clonotype has more than one count but fewer than ten. This chain connects TRBV11-2 to TRBJ2-5; 10 bases map to TRBD2. J lost 5 bases, V lost 3 bases, and 9 bases had no gene match. Germline V lookup: CDR1 SGHAT, CDR2 FQNNGV. The CDR3 is 16 amino acids. The CDR3: CASSLISGGSRETQYF. In nucleotides, the CDR3 is TGTGCCAGCAGCTTGATTAGCGGGGGGAGTAGGGAGACCCAGTACTTC.

This chain connects TRBV29-1 to TRBJ2-2; the D gene is possibly TRBD2 (6 bases). The CDR3 is made up of 14 amino acids. CDR1 SQVTM and CDR2 ANQGSEA come from the germline V gene. The ends were cut back, 3 bases at V and 7 bases at J, with 15 bases in the middle. The CDR3 reads CSVDGGRNGGELFF. Written as DNA, the CDR3 is TGCAGCGTTGACGGAGGGCGGAATGGCGGGGAGCTGTTTTTT.

The chain employs TRBV20-1 and TRBJ2-1; possibly TRBD2 for D (6 bases). The germline V gene has CDR1 DFQATT and CDR2 SNEGSKA (reference sequence). The CDR3 runs 13 residues. The CDR3 here is CSLPTRTNNEQFF. The CDR3 nucleotides are TGCAGCCTACCGACTAGGACCAACAATGAGCAGTTCTTC.

This clonotype was seen more than once but under ten times. The J gene is TRBJ2-7, the V gene TRBV9; no reliable D call. V gave up 2 bases and J gave up 3 bases, with 12 bases separating them. Per the germline V gene, CDR1 is SGDLS and CDR2 is YYNGEE. This CDR3 is 14 amino acids long. The CDR3 DNA sequence: TGTGCCAGCAGCGTCGACGGAAGGATCTACGAGCAGTACTTC. It is translated as CASSVDGRIYEQYF.

In its sample, this clonotype was seen many times. The rearrangement uses TRBV7-3 and TRBJ2-5; TRBD2 agrees at 11 bases. CDR1 is SGHTA and CDR2 is FQGTGA in the germline V gene. J gave up 5 bases and V 5 bases, and 7 bases lay outside the gene matches. The length of the CDR3 is 15 residues. The CDR3: CASSPLAGVGETQYF. The DNA of the CDR3 is TGTGCCAGCAGCCCACTAGCGGGAGTAGGTGAGACCCAGTACTTC.

The chain carries TRBV7-9 and TRBJ2-7; D gene uncertain. The CDR3 totals 13 residues. The germline CDR1 and CDR2 sequences are SEHNR and FQNEAQ (reference sequence). The V end lost 3 bases, the J end lost 2 bases, and 8 bases lay between the germline ends. The CDR3 region has the DNA TGTGCCAGCAGCTTTAAGTCCCCCTACGAGCAGTACTTC. Translation gives CASSFKSPYEQYF.

This sequence joins TRBV15 and TRBJ1-4, with a possible D match to TRBD1 (5 bases). The CDR3 length is 13 residues. Looked up from germline, CDR1 is LNHNV and CDR2 is YYDKDF (reference sequence). With 8 bases removed from V and 8 bases from J, the gap between germline ends came to 15 bases. The CDR3 bases are TGTGCCACCGGGGCCGTACCTGGGGAAAAACTGTTTTTT. This sequence encodes CATGAVPGEKLFF. The full variable domain, with the rest looked up from reference TRBV15 and TRBJ1-4, is DAMVIQNPRYQVTQFGKPVTLSCSQTLNHNVMYWYQQKSSQAPKLLFHYYDKDFNNEADTPDNFQSRRPNTSFCFLDIRSPGLGDTAMYLCATGAVPGEKLFFGSGTQLSVL.

This clonotype was seen a handful of times. The DNA of the CDR3 is TGTGCTAGTGGTTTGGTACCGCTAGCGGGAGATGAGCAGTTCTTC. It translates to CASGLVPLAGDEQFF. The rearrangement links TRBV12-5 to TRBJ2-1; 10 nucleotides agree with TRBD2. With 0 bases clipped from V and 8 bases from J, the junction kept 4 bases outside the gene matches. Germline assignment: CDR1 LGHNT and CDR2 FRNRAP. The CDR3 contains 15 residues.

This clonotype was seen at least ten times. The chain employs TRBV4-3 and TRBJ2-7; no firm D call. This CDR3 has 13 amino acids. Looked up from germline, CDR1 is LGHNA and CDR2 is YSLEER. Trimming left V 0 bases short and J 5 bases short, with 8 bases between. The CDR3 loop is CASSQDPIDEQYF. The CDR3 DNA sequence: TGCGCCAGCAGCCAAGACCCAATTGACGAGCAGTACTTC.

There are a few counts of this clonotype. The junction differs from germline at one of its ends, possibly a read error. The CDR3 loop is CASSPLVGRDNEQFF. CDR3 nucleotide sequence: TGTGCTAGCAGCCCCCTTGTCGGGAGGGACAATGAGCAGTTCTTC. The chain couples TRBV7-7 to TRBJ2-1; 8 bases line up with TRBD2. In germline, CDR1 is SSHAT, CDR2 FNYEAQ (reference sequence). The CDR3 covers 15 residues.

The table lists this clonotype with a few counts. The chain recombines TRBV7-8 with TRBJ2-5, with a weak D call TRBD1 (6 bases). The germline CDR1 and CDR2 sequences are SGHVS and FQNEAQ. The CDR3 loop spans 15 amino acids. V dropped 3 bases and J dropped 1 base, with 12 bases sitting between them. CDR3 protein: CASSLPTGTQETQYF. For the CDR3, the DNA is TGTGCCAGCAGCTTGCCGACAGGCACCCAAGAGACCCAGTACTTC.

This chain uses TRBV12-3 or TRBV12-4 with TRBJ2-7, with D tentatively TRBD2 (5 bases). The CDR3 spans 13 residues. Trimming left V 5 bases short and J 3 bases short, with 11 bases between. CDR3 DNA sequence: TGTGCCAGCAGTCCCGGGGTTCTCTACGAGCAGTACTTC. As protein: CASSPGVLYEQYF.

This CDR3 is CASSIGLANMETQYF. CDR3 DNA: TGTGCCAGCAGCATTGGGCTAGCTAATATGGAGACCCAGTACTTC. The rearrangement joins TRBV19 to TRBJ2-5; possibly TRBD2 for D (5 bases). The ends were cut back, 9 bases at V and 5 bases at J, with 22 bases in the middle. Germline V gene data show CDR1 as LNHDA and CDR2 as SQIVND (reference sequence). The CDR3 runs to 15 residues.

This clonotype was counted a few times. V usage is TRBV7-9 and J usage is TRBJ1-1; 7 positions match TRBD1. Germline V CDR1 and CDR2: SEHNR, FQNEAQ (reference sequence). With 3 bases clipped from V and 4 bases from J, the junction kept 8 bases outside the gene matches. CDR3 length: 15 residues. CDR3: CASSFFGQGVTEAFF. CDR3 coding DNA: TGTGCCAGCAGCTTCTTCGGGCAGGGGGTCACTGAAGCTTTCTTT.

This chain joins TRBV7-9 and TRBJ2-1; 11 bases align to TRBD2. Germline lookup yields CDR1 SEHNR and CDR2 FQNEAQ (reference sequence). Trimming at V came to 5 bases and at J to 7 bases, leaving 4 bases not matched to a gene. The CDR3 totals 14 residues. CDR3 in DNA: TGTGCCAGCAGCACGGGACTAGCGGATAATGAGCAGTTCTTC. Its translation is CASSTGLADNEQFF.

This clonotype showed up many times. This sequence joins TRBV4-1 and TRBJ1-1; 8 bases match TRBD1. The CDR3 covers 14 residues. Germline lookup yields CDR1 MGHRA and CDR2 YSYEKL. The junction had 2 bases not matched to a gene; V was cut back by 5 bases and J by 0 bases. The CDR3 sequence: CASSRTGLNTEAFF. The CDR3 nucleotides are TGCGCCAGCAGCAGGACAGGGCTGAACACTGAAGCTTTCTTT.

This clonotype has a handful of counts. The V call is TRBV20-1, the J call TRBJ2-5, with 9 positions matching TRBD2. CDR3 length: 13 residues. CDR1 and CDR2 (germline): DFQATT, SNEGSKA (reference sequence). V trimming: 3 bases; J trimming: 5 bases; junction bases outside the gene matches: 4. The CDR3 is CSARGLALETQYF. The CDR3 region has the DNA TGCAGTGCTAGGGGACTAGCTTTGGAGACCCAGTACTTC.

V is TRBV7-9 and J is TRBJ2-2; maybe TRBD2 (6 bases). Per germline, CDR1 SEHNR and CDR2 FQNEAQ (reference sequence). The CDR3 has 12 residues. V was clipped by 11 bases and J by 5 bases, with 12 bases between them. In nucleotides, the CDR3 is TGTGCCGGGGGGAGCGGAACCGGGGAGCTGTTTTTT. Protein: CAGGSGTGELFF.

This clonotype was counted only a few times. V is TRBV12-3 or TRBV12-4 and J is TRBJ2-5; perhaps TRBD2 as D (6 bases). V shed 6 bases and J shed 5 bases, with 10 bases lying between them. The CDR3 consists of 12 residues. This chain's CDR3 is CASSTGDETQYF. CDR3 in DNA: TGTGCCAGCAGCACGGGGGATGAGACCCAGTACTTC.

The chain joins TRBV2 to TRBJ2-6, with TRBD1 matching over 11 bases. V dropped 6 bases and J dropped 0; count of bases not matched to a gene: 7. Germline values: CDR1 SNHLY, CDR2 FYNNEI. CDR3 size: 18 residues. CDR3: CASRGTGGAYSGANVLTF. The CDR3 DNA is TGTGCCAGCAGAGGGACAGGGGGAGCCTACTCTGGGGCCAACGTCCTGACTTTC.

In this sample, this clonotype turned up a few times. The rearrangement uses TRBV5-1 and TRBJ2-1, with unresolved D. V gave up 0 bases and J gave up 2 bases, with 6 bases separating them. Germline lookup yields CDR1 SGHRS and CDR2 YFSETQ. The CDR3 is 14 residues long. The CDR3 is CASSLVAAYNEQFF. The CDR3, as DNA: TGCGCCAGCAGCTTGGTGGCGGCCTACAATGAGCAGTTCTTC. Full variable domain (outside the CDR3, taken from reference TRBV5-1 and TRBJ2-1): KAGVTQTPRYLIKTRGQQVTLSCSPISGHRSVSWYQQTPGQGLQFLFEYFSETQRNKGNFPGRFSGRQFSNSRSEMNVSTLELGDSALYLCASSLVAAYNEQFFGPGTRLTVL.

This clonotype was detected only a few times. The chain recombines TRBV20-1 with TRBJ1-1, with TRBD1 matching over 9 bases. V lost 3 bases, J lost 0 bases, and 17 bases stayed unmatched. Germline-derived CDR1 and CDR2 are DFQATT and SNEGSKA (reference sequence). This CDR3 is built from 19 residues. DNA for the CDR3: TGCAGTGCTAGGGGAGAAAGACAGGGGGTAGCGGTCATGAACACTGAAGCTTTCTTT. Its protein product is CSARGERQGVAVMNTEAFF.